This TCR beta chain stems from a study of T cells in Graves' hyperthyroidism and ophthalmopathy. From RNA transcripts, TCR beta CDR3 regions were amplified. First-round RT-PCR targeting the TCR CDR3 was performed with the HTBI primer set. TCRdb re-analysed the multiplex PCR reads in MiXCR, keeping a single row per CDR3 protein. This table has 350,000 or so distinct CDR3 sequences, approximately 18% appearing once. This clonotype was detected many times. The CDR3 runs 15 residues. V lost 0 bases and J lost 4, with 12 bases in between. Per the germline V gene, CDR1 is MNHEY and CDR2 is SMNVEV (reference sequence). Thyroid ultrasound and orbital computed tomography, with clinical symptoms and serum thyroxine and TRAb, informed diagnoses.

The genes are TRBV27 and TRBJ1-2; D gene uncertain. Specimen: blood. The sequence was obtained from a woman in her thirties or forties with Graves' ophthalmopathy. The CDR3: CASSLSPDTRYGYTF. The CDR3 DNA reads as TGTGCCAGCAGTTTATCTCCCGACACCCGCTATGGCTACACCTTC.